This T cell receptor beta chain was captured by sequencing in a study of T cells expressing NK-cell markers. One entry per CDR3 protein, without DNA, is what TCRdb gives after re-calling the 5' RACE reads. The sample includes 400,000 to 550,000 distinct CDR3 sequences. This CDR3 spans 16 amino acids. Per the germline V gene, CDR1 is MNHEY and CDR2 is SVGAGI. The receptor was isolated from a woman between 18 and 69 years old in good health. The V call is TRBV6-5, the J call TRBJ1-2. The sample taken for sequencing was blood T cells: a sorted CD56 or NKG2C T cell subset, CD4+ or CD8+ T cells, or bulk PBMC T cells (not recorded which). The CDR3 sequence is CASSYSRQVFDYGYTF.